The clone carrying this T cell receptor (beta chain) was found many times. The target antigen is unknown. In TCRdb, the RACE reads were re-called with MiXCR into one record per CDR3 protein. The sample has roughly 150,000 distinct CDR3 sequences; roughly 12% are singletons. Germline assignment: CDR1 SGHRS and CDR2 YFSETQ. The germline V and J ends were trimmed by 0 bases and 7 bases, with 11 bases remaining between them. The CDR3 runs to 14 residues. This entry belongs to a study of human T cells and chemical hapten exposure. Study results and limitations: Donor immune responses may differ from healthy people's, since all donors had alopecia. Following DPC sensitization, TCRs present above 1 in 1000 frequency showed no change. Expanded TCRs produced significantly more large CDR3 similarity clusters than controls did.

Time point specified: patch test 2, 6 weeks after DPC sensitization. Described treatment: therapeutic diphenylcyclopropenone sensitization with weekly scalp DPC. The source of this sequence is a woman between 45 and 65 years old with alopecia areata. Some clones in this sample may be carry-over from other donors' samples. J is TRBJ1-5 and V is TRBV5-1; no definite D call. Sequencing was performed on whole blood, taken in connection with sensitization to the hapten diphenylcyclopropenone (DPC). The CDR3 DNA reads TGCGCCAGCAGCTTGGATGCAGCGGGGCAGCCCCAGCATTTT. Amino acids: CASSLDAAGQPQHF.